Described below is a single T cell receptor (beta chain) sequence and its context. These data belong to a study of CD8+CD57+ T cells in acquired aplastic anemia. TCR beta VDJ and CDR3 profiling used genomic DNA as template. TCRdb recomputed calls from the reads with MiXCR, one row per CDR3 protein. The profile shows 150,000 or so distinct CDR3 sequences, more than 45% of them singletons. Previously, flow cytometry had revealed CD8+CD57+ cell expansion in the patients chosen for sequencing. Sequencing used sorted CD4+, CD8+, or CD8+CD57+ T cells (not recorded which) from PBMCs. This TCR was recovered from a human donor with aplastic anemia.

CDR3 nucleotides: TGTGCCAGCAGCTTAGGGACTAGCGCCTACAATGAAAAACTGTTTTTT. Encoded protein: CASSLGTSAYNEKLFF. V and J are TRBV7-7 and TRBJ1-4; D is ambiguous. The length of the CDR3 is 16 residues. Germline lookup yields CDR1 SSHAT and CDR2 FNYEAQ (reference sequence). Between the trimmed V and J ends, which lost 1 base and 5 bases, there was a span of 14 bases.